The entry that follows covers one T cell receptor (beta chain) sequence. The sample belongs to a study of blood T cell repertoires in COVID-19. Background on the study: The United States, Italy and Spain provided the acute and convalescent COVID-19 samples.

Authors' processing steps: From reference gene primer amplification, estimates of nucleated cell counts were derived. Assay: immunoSEQ multiplex PCR; the TCRdb copy retains only in-frame clones and omits some. That table supplies the V and J calls and clone size; D and trimming were determined from the DNA. The table lists 110,000 to 150,000 clones, roughly nine tenths of them singletons, with 3% to 3.5% in the top ten. The CDR3 totals 16 residues. Trimming removed 6 bases at V and 8 bases at J, with 26 bases between. Looked up from germline, CDR1 is SGDLS and CDR2 is YYNGEE. The rearrangement links TRBV9 to TRBJ1-2; D not resolved. The sequence derives from a woman between 55 and 75 years old with active COVID-19. Sequencing input: peripheral blood. CDR3 coding DNA: TGTGCCAGCAACCCGCGGGGAGGGTCGGAGATAGGCGGCTACACCTTC. This translates into CASNPRGGSEIGGYTF.